The clone carrying this TCR beta chain was found many times. These data belong to a study of Graves' ophthalmopathy and Graves' hyperthyroidism. The CDR3 is 13 amino acids. Germline CDR1 DFQATT, CDR2 SNEGSKA (reference sequence). After removal of 3 bases from V and 4 bases from J, the junction contained 3 bases not matched to a gene. From RNA, the CDR3 regions of TCR beta chains were amplified and sequenced. The workflow started with a first-round RT-PCR run with HTBI primers and then moved on to a second-round multiplex PCR. A single record per CDR3 protein comes from TCRdb applying MiXCR to the multiplex PCR reads. This table holds just over 600,000 distinct CDR3 sequences, about 24% found once.

This TCR derives from a woman in her late teens or twenties with stable Graves' hyperthyroidism. Some clones in this sample may be carry-over from other donors' samples. The chain is built from TRBV20-1 and TRBJ2-5, with 9 bases aligning to TRBD1. Sequencing used peripheral blood. CDR3 protein: CSARDRGRETQYF. CDR3 DNA: TGCAGTGCTAGGGACAGGGGAAGAGAGACCCAGTACTTC.